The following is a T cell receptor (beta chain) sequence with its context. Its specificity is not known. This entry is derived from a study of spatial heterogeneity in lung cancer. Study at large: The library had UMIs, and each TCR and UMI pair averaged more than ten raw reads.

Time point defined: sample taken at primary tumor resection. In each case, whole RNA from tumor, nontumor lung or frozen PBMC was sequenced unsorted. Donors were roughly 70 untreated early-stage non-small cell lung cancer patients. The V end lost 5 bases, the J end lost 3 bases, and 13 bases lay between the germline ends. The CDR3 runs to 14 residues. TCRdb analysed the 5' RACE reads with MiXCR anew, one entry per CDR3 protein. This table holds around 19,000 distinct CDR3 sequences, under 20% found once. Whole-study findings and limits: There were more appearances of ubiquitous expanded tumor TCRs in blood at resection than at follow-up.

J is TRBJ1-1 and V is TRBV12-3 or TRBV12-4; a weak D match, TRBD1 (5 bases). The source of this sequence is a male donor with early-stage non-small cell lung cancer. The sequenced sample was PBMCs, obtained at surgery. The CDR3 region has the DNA TGTGCCAGCAGTCCAGAGGAGGGACACACTGAAGCTTTCTTT. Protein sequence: CASSPEEGHTEAFF.